This TCR beta chain stems from a study of blood T cells in healthy people across ages. This CDR3 has 13 amino acids. The V end lost 0 bases, the J end lost 3 bases, and 5 bases lay between the germline ends. Germline V CDR1 and CDR2: SGDLS, YYNGEE. Healthy Russian Caucasian donors spanned ages roughly 6 to 100 years. With respect to this clonotype: The antigen is unknown.

Combining a sample-barcoded 5' primer with a J-beta primer mix, a second PCR ran for roughly 6 to 11 cycles. MiXCR, applied by TCRdb to the 5' RACE reads, yields one record per CDR3 protein. The table has some 1.4 million distinct CDR3 sequences, around 42% seen once. General study results and limits: Whereas aged donors had fewer naive CD4+ cells, long-lived donors had more of them and higher diversity. Measured against age, TCR beta diversity per million T cells decreased in a roughly linear manner.

The sample taken for sequencing was blood. V gene TRBV9 combines with J gene TRBJ2-3; D not resolved. The receptor was isolated from a woman aged 18-29 years in good health. The CDR3 coding sequence is TGTGCCAGCAGCGTAGGAAAGACAGATACGCAGTATTTT. It specifies CASSVGKTDTQYF.